This T cell receptor beta chain was identified in a study of cytomegalovirus exposure and HLA in healthy donors. Vbeta (60) and Jbeta (13) primers were used in the PCR. Sequenced by immunoSEQ multiplex PCR; TCRdb stores in-frame clones only, minus some. The sample has about 120,000 clones, and its top ten clones hold 3.6%. All donors participated as healthy donors of bone marrow. The CDR3 sequence is 15 residues long. Germline V lookup: CDR1 SGDLS, CDR2 YYNGEE. Trimming removed 0 bases from V and 3 bases from J; junction bases left unmatched: 6. As concerns this clone: Its specificity is unknown.

Whole-study results and caveats: Associated with HLA alleles at 0.05 false discovery rate in a later analysis were about 17,000 TCR beta sequences. Common viral pathogens seemed to be connected with several of the most significant clusters, according to a later analysis.

The chain has TRBV9 and TRBJ2-7; 7 bases match TRBD1. This TCR was sampled from a man between 18 and 29 years old in good health and CMV-seronegative. Sequencing used PBMCs. This CDR3 reads CASSVARDSYYEQYF. CDR3 DNA sequence: TGTGCCAGCAGCGTAGCCAGGGACAGCTACTACGAGCAGTACTTC.